Listed below are T cell receptor beta chains from one sample, sequenced in a study of OX40 agonist ivuxolimab in advanced cancers. TCRdb's table, derived via immunoSEQ multiplex PCR, lists solely in-frame clones and lacks some. The table has roughly 72,000 clones, 65% to 85% seen once; the top ten hold about 5%. The sample here was CD4+ or CD8+ T cells sorted from blood, taken in a trial of the OX40 agonist ivuxolimab. The origin of the receptors is an adult with an advanced solid tumor such as melanoma, head and neck, liver or kidney cancer. CDR3s leave out the opening cysteine and the closing phenylalanine or tryptophan.

j_call v_call cdr3_aa
TRBJ2-7 TRBV4-3 ASSQVRGQYEQY
TRBJ2-2 TRBV4-1 ASSQGIRLAGASEEHTGELF
TRBJ1-1 TRBV29-1 SVWPNTEAF
TRBJ2-3 TRBV30 AWSVLGRGRSDTQY
TRBJ1-2 TRBV13 ASRRGQGHYGYT
TRBJ2-1 TRBV7-6 ASSLEGLGGEQF
TRBJ1-4 TRBV5-6 ASSPGGHEKLF
TRBJ1-4 TRBV5-1 ASSYMGRDRATNEKLF
TRBJ2-1 TRBV9 ASSVARTGYNEQF
TRBJ1-3 TRBV6-1 ASSDWTGNSGNTIY
TRBJ1-1 TRBV4-1 ASSQGHWGKSWGTEAF
TRBJ1-2 TRBV7-2 ASSLVGDYGYT
TRBJ2-2 TRBV2 ASRGQGWRTGELF
TRBJ1-1 TRBV13 ASSLGTGAGFAEAF
TRBJ1-1 TRBV5-4 ASSSQTEERTEAF
TRBJ1-5 TRBV29-1 SVADGINQPQH
TRBJ1-3 TRBV2 ATDSGRSIY
TRBJ2-7 TRBV2 ASVETGGEEQY
TRBJ1-3 TRBV2 ASSAGILSGNTIY
TRBJ1-4 TRBV18 ASSPRQDRDEKLF
TRBJ2-7 TRBV5-4 ASRPDRSSYEQY
TRBJ2-3 TRBV19 ASSGGRTQY
TRBJ2-5 TRBV7-9 ASSQPQGGETQY
TRBJ2-7 TRBV5-1 ASSQPLGEQY
TRBJ2-7 TRBV5-1 ASSLGQVREQY
TRBJ2-3 TRBV7-2 ASSQDYISTDTQY
TRBJ2-3 TRBV5-1 ASSLAGSPDTQY
TRBJ1-4 TRBV5-1 ASSRRQGAREKLF
TRBJ2-5 TRBV11-2 ASSLGGAGQETQY
TRBJ2-5 TRBV7-9 ASSLLWTGRETQY
TRBJ2-3 TRBV10-3 ACMADPSTDTQY
TRBJ2-2 TRBV5-5 ASSARDTPFAGELF
TRBJ2-7 TRBV15 ATSRGVPTGYDYEQY
TRBJ2-4 TRBV30 AWSAGVNIQY
TRBJ1-3 TRBV4-1 ASSQFTASGNTIY
TRBJ1-6 TRBV5-1 ASSSGQGYNSPLH
TRBJ1-1 TRBV15 ATSRAWDPEAF